This entry lists 10 T cell receptor beta chains sequenced from one sample in a study of T cell responses to AZD1222 COVID-19 vaccine (TCRdb year 2021). The time point label here, explained by the study, means: baseline before first vaccination. Libraries came from the immunoSEQ multiplex PCR assay. TCRdb took over this immuneACCESS table, retaining in-frame rearrangements with V and J assigned. Such tables are incomplete; in checked studies, under half of the missing clones stem from an unresolved V gene, and the remainder is unexplained. In this sample the table shows 170,000 or so clones, roughly nine tenths of which occur a single time. The ten largest clones take up roughly 3.1% of the sample. This specimen consisted of peripheral blood, obtained on day 0 of AZD1222 vaccination. The source is an adult in good health.

This rearrangement joins TRBV30 to TRBJ1-3, with unresolved D. V lost 3 bases and J lost 3, with 9 bases in between. Germline V gene data show CDR1 as GTSNPN and CDR2 as SVGIG (reference sequence). This CDR3 spans 13 amino acids. CDR3 in DNA: TGTGCCTGGAGGACGATGGGTGGAAACACCATATATTTT. Its protein product is CAWRTMGGNTIYF. Together with reference TRBV30 and TRBJ1-3, the CDR3 gives the full variable domain: SQTIHQWPATLVQPVGSPLSLECTVEGTSNPNLYWYRQAAGRGLQLLFYSVGIGQISSEVPQNLSASRPQDRQFILSSKKLLLSDSGFYLCAWRTMGGNTIYFGEGSWLTVV.

The V gene is TRBV5-1, the J gene TRBJ2-3; 7 positions agree with TRBD2. V gave up 0 bases and J gave up 2 bases; unmatched junction bases: 6. This CDR3 has 16 amino acids. Germline V gene sequence: CDR1 SGHRS, CDR2 YFSETQ. The CDR3 nucleotides read TGCGCCAGCAGCTTGGAACTAGCGCGATACACAGATACGCAGTATTTT. This gives the protein CASSLELARYTDTQYF.

The rearrangement uses TRBV24-1 and TRBJ2-3; D is unresolved. CDR1 and CDR2 (germline): KGHDR, SFDVKD. The CDR3 contains 12 residues. V was shortened by 5 bases and J by 0 bases, with 2 bases between the two germline ends. The CDR3 DNA reads TGTGCCACCAGTGCCAGCACAGATACGCAGTATTTT. Its protein is CATSASTDTQYF.

The V and J genes are TRBV6-2 or TRBV6-3 and TRBJ1-1; D gene ambiguous. Trimming took 4 bases from V and 2 from J, leaving 5 bases between them. CDR3 size: 12 residues. From germline, CDR1 is MNHEY and CDR2 SVGEGT. CDR3: CASSLVNTEAFF. Here the CDR3 DNA reads TGTGCCAGCAGTTTGGTTAACACTGAAGCTTTCTTT.

This chain connects TRBV24-1 to TRBJ2-3; D perhaps matches TRBD2 (6 bases). The CDR3 extends over 14 amino acids. The germline V gene has CDR1 KGHDR and CDR2 SFDVKD. With 6 bases removed from V and 1 base from J, the gap between germline ends came to 10 bases. In DNA, the CDR3 is TGTGCCACCAGTAGGTCGGGGGGCACAGATACGCAGTATTTT. Translation: CATSRSGGTDTQYF.

The chain has TRBV4-2 and TRBJ1-2; D possibly corresponds to TRBD1 (5 bases). The germline V gene has CDR1 LGHNA and CDR2 YNFKEQ. This CDR3 has 13 amino acids. V gave up 0 bases and J gave up 6 bases, with 8 bases separating them. CDR3 residues: CASSQDGGDGYTF. CDR3 nucleotides: TGTGCCAGCAGCCAAGATGGGGGGGATGGCTACACCTTC.

This chain links TRBV19 with TRBJ2-1; D not certain. This CDR3 has 14 residues. In germline, CDR1 is LNHDA, CDR2 SQIVND (reference sequence). Trimming took off 7 bases at V and 0 bases at J, with 10 bases between the two ends. The CDR3 DNA follows: TGTGCCAGTATTGGTGCAAGCTCCTACAATGAGCAGTTCTTC. Residues: CASIGASSYNEQFF.

The V and J genes are TRBV10-3 and TRBJ2-2, with TRBD2 as a possible D gene (5 bases). The CDR3 contains 14 residues. Germline loops: CDR1 ENHRY, CDR2 SYGVKD. The ends were cut back, 11 bases at V and 4 bases at J, with 17 bases in the middle. The CDR3 region has the DNA TGTGCCTCAACGGACGGCGGGTCCACCGGGGAGCTGTTTTTT. It translates to CASTDGGSTGELFF.

The chain is built from TRBV5-8 and TRBJ2-7; D may be TRBD2 (7 bases). V gave up 4 bases and J gave up 3 bases, with 17 bases separating them. Germline V CDR1 and CDR2: SGHTS, YDEGEE. The CDR3 sequence is 15 residues long. The CDR3 here is CASSALGGPSYEQYF. The CDR3, as DNA: TGTGCCAGCAGCGCCCTGGGGGGGCCCAGCTACGAGCAGTACTTC.

This rearrangement joins TRBV2 to TRBJ2-2; 11 positions match TRBD1. Germline CDR1 and CDR2: SNHLY and FYNNEI. CDR3 length equals 14 residues. V lost 7 bases, J lost 5 bases, and 3 bases stayed unmatched. CDR3: CASKRDRGTGELFF. CDR3 nucleotide sequence: TGTGCCAGCAAAAGGGACAGGGGGACCGGGGAGCTGTTTTTT.